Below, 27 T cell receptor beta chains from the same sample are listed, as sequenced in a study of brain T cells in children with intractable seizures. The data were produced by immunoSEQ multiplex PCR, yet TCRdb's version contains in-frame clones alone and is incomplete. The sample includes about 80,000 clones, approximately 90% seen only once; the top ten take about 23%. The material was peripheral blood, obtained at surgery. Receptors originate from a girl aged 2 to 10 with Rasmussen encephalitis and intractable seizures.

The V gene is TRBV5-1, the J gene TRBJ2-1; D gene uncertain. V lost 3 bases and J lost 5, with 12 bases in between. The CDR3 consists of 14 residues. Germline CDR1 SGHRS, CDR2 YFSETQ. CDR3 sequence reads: CASSSTGPHNEQFF. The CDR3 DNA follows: TGCGCCAGCAGCTCTACCGGGCCCCACAATGAGCAGTTCTTC.

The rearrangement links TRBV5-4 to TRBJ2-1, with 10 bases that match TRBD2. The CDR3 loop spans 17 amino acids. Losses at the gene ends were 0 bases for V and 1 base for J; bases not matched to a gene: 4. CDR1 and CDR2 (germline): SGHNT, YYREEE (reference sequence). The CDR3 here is CASSLAKRGGSYNEQFF. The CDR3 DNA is TGTGCCAGCAGCTTGGCCAAGCGGGGGGGGTCCTACAATGAGCAGTTCTTC. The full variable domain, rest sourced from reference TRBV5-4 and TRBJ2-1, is ETGVTQSPTHLIKTRGQQVTLRCSSQSGHNTVSWYQQALGQGPQFIFQYYREEENGRGNFPPRFSGLQFPNYSSELNVNALELDDSALYLCASSLAKRGGSYNEQFFGPGTRLTVL.

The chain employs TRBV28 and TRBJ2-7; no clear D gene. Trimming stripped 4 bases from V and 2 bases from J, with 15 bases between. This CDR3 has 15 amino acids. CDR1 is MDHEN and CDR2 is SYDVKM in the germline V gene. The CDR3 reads CASSSRDTLPYEQYF. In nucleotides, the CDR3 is TGTGCCAGCAGTTCCCGTGACACCCTGCCCTACGAGCAGTACTTC.

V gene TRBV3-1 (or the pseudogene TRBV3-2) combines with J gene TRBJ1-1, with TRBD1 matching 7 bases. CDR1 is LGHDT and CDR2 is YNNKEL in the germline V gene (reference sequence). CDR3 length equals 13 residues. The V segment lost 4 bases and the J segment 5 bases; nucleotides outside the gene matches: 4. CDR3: CASSPGTATEAFF. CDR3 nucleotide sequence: TGTGCCAGCAGCCCTGGGACAGCAACTGAAGCTTTCTTT.

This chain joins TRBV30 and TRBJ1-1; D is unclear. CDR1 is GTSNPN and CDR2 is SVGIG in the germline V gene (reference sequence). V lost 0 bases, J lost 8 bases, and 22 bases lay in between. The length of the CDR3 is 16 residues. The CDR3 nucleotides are TGTGCCTGGAGTGTTAGATGGGCAGGCCAGACACTGGAAGCTTTCTTT. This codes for CAWSVRWAGQTLEAFF.

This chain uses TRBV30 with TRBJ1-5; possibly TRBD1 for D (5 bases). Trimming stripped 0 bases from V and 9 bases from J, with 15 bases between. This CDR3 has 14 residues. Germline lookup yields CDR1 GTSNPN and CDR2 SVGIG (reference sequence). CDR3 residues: CAWSVLAGTGPQHF. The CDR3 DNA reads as TGTGCCTGGAGTGTTTTAGCGGGGACTGGGCCCCAGCATTTT.

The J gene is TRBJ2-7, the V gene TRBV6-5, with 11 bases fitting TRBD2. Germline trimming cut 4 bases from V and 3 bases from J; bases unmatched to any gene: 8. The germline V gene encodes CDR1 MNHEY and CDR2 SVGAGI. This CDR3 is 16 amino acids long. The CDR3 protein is CASSFSPSGGLYEQYF. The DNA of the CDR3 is TGTGCCAGCAGTTTCTCCCCTAGCGGGGGGCTCTACGAGCAGTACTTC.

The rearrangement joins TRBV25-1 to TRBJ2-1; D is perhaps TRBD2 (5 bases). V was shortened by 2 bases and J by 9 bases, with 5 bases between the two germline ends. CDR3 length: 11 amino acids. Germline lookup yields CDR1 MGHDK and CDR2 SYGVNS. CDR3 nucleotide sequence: TGTGCCAGCAGTGAAGGAGGTGAGCAGTTCTTC. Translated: CASSEGGEQFF.

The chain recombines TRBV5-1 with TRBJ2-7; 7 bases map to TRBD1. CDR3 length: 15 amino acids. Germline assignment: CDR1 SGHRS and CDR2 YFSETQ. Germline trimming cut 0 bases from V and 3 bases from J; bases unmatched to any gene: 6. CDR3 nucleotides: TGCGCCAGCAGCTTGGCCTCCGGGACAGTCTACGAGCAGTACTTC. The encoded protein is CASSLASGTVYEQYF.

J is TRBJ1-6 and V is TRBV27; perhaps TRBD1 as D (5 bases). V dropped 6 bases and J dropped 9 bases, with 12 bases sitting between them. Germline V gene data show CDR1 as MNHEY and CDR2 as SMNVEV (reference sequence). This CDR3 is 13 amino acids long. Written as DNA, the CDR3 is TGTGCCAGCAGGCAGGGAGGAGTTTCACCCCTCCACTTT. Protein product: CASRQGGVSPLHF.

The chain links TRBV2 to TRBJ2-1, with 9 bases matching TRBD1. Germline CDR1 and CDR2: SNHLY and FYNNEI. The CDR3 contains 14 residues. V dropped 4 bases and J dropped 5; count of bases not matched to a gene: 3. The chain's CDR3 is CASSGGTGNNEQFF. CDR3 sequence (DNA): TGTGCCAGCAGTGGGGGGACAGGGAACAATGAGCAGTTCTTC.

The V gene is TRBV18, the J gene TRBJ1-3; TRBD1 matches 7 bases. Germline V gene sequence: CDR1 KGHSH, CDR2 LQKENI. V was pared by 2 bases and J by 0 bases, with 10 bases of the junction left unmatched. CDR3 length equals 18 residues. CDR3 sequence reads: CASSPVPGQDFSGNTIYF. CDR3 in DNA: TGTGCCAGCTCACCAGTACCAGGACAGGACTTCTCTGGAAACACCATATATTTT.

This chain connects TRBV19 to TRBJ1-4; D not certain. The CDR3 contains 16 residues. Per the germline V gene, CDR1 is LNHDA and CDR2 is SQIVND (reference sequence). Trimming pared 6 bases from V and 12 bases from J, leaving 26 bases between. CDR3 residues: CASSNLGGFAAPELFF. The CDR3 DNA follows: TGTGCCAGTAGCAATTTGGGCGGGTTTGCGGCTCCGGAACTGTTTTTT.

Written as DNA, the CDR3 is TGTGCTAGTGGTTTGGACCAATACGAGCAGTACTTC. This sequence encodes CASGLDQYEQYF. This chain links TRBV12-5 with TRBJ2-7; no definite D call. The germline CDR1 and CDR2 sequences are LGHNT and FRNRAP. The CDR3 length is 12 residues. V was clipped by 1 base and J by 4 bases, with 5 bases between them.

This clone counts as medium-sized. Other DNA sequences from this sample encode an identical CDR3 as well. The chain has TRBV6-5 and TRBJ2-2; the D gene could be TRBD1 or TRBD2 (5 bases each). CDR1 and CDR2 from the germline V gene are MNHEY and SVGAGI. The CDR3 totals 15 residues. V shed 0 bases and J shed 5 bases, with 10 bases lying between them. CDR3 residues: CASSYSGRGTGELFF. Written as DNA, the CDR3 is TGTGCCAGCAGTTACTCGGGACGGGGAACCGGGGAGCTGTTTTTT.

CDR3 in DNA: TGTGCCAGCAGTTTACTAGGGACTAGCGGCACAGATACGCAGTATTTT. Its protein is CASSLLGTSGTDTQYF. The chain links TRBV6-5 to TRBJ2-3; the match to TRBD2 covers 10 bases. Germline trimming cut 4 bases from V and 1 base from J; bases unmatched to any gene: 5. CDR1 is MNHEY and CDR2 is SVGAGI in the germline V gene. This CDR3 has 16 residues.

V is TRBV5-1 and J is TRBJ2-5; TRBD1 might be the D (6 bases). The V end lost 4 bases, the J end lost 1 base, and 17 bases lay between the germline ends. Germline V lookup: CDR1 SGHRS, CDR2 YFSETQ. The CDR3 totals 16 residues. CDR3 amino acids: CASSDPAWTAQETQYF. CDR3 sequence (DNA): TGCGCCAGCAGCGATCCCGCCTGGACAGCCCAAGAGACCCAGTACTTC.

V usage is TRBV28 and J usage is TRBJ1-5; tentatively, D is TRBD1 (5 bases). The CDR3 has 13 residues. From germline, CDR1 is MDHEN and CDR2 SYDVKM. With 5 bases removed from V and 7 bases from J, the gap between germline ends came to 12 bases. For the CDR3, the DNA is TGTGCCAGCAGTGCCCTCGGGGGGCAGCCCCAGCATTTT. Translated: CASSALGGQPQHF.

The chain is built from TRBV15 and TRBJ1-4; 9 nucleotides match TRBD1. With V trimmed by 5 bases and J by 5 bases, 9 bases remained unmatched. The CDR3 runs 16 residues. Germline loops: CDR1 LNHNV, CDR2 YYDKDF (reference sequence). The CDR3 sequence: CATSGLATGGNEKLFF. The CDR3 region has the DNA TGTGCCACCAGCGGCCTCGCTACAGGGGGCAATGAAAAACTGTTTTTT. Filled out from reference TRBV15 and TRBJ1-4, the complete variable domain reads DAMVIQNPRYQVTQFGKPVTLSCSQTLNHNVMYWYQQKSSQAPKLLFHYYDKDFNNEADTPDNFQSRRPNTSFCFLDIRSPGLGDTAMYLCATSGLATGGNEKLFFGSGTQLSVL.

The CDR3: CAWSEGRGPSPLHF. The CDR3 nucleotides read TGTGCCTGGAGTGAGGGCAGGGGGCCCTCACCCCTCCACTTT. This rearrangement joins TRBV30 to TRBJ1-6, with 8 bases that match TRBD1. With V trimmed by 1 base and J by 10 bases, 6 bases remained unmatched. Germline lookup yields CDR1 GTSNPN and CDR2 SVGIG (reference sequence). The CDR3 totals 14 residues.

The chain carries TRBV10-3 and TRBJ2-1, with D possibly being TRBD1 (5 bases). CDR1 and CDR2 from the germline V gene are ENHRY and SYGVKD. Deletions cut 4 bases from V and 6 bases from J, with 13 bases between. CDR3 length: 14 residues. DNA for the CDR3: TGTGCCATCAGTGTGGGCAGGGAAGGCAATGAGCAGTTCTTC. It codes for CAISVGREGNEQFF.

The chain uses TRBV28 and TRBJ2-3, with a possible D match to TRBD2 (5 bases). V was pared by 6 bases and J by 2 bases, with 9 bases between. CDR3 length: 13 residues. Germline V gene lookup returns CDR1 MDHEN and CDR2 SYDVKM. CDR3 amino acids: CASSRGFTDTQYF. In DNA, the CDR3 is TGTGCCAGCAGCCGGGGATTCACAGATACGCAGTATTTT.

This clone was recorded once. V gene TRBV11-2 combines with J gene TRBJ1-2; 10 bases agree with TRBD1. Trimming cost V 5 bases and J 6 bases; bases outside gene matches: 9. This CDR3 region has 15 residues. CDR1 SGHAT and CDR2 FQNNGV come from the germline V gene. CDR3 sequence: CASSDQTGGSNGYTF. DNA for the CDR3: TGTGCCAGCAGCGATCAGACAGGGGGCTCAAATGGCTACACCTTC.

The DNA for the CDR3 is TGTGCCAGTAGTATGCAGAATAATTCACCCCTCCACTTT. This translates into CASSMQNNSPLHF. The chain links TRBV19 to TRBJ1-6; D is uncertain. Germline V lookup: CDR1 LNHDA, CDR2 SQIVND (reference sequence). The CDR3 totals 13 residues. The germline V and J ends were trimmed by 3 bases and 5 bases, with 5 bases remaining between them.

The CDR3 reads CASRSSIDRGIGGYTF. The CDR3 coding sequence is TGTGCCAGCAGATCGTCCATAGACAGGGGGATCGGTGGCTACACCTTC. The chain links TRBV5-6 to TRBJ1-2; TRBD1 matches 9 bases. CDR3 size: 16 residues. CDR1 is SGHDT and CDR2 is YYEEEE in the germline V gene. Germline trimming cut 5 bases from V and 7 bases from J; bases unmatched to any gene: 15.

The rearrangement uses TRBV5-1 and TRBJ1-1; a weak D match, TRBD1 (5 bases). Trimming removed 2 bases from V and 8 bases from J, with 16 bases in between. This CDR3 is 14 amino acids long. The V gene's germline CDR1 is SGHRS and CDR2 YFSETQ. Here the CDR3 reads CASSFFGASGEAFF. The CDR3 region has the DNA TGCGCCAGCAGCTTTTTCGGGGCCTCCGGAGAAGCTTTCTTT.

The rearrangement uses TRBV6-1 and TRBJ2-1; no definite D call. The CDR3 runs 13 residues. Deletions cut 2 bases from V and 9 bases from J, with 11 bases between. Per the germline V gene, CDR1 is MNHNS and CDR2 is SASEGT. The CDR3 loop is CASSERWQPEQFF. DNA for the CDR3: TGTGCCAGCAGTGAAAGGTGGCAGCCTGAGCAGTTCTTC.